This section outlines one TCR beta chain sequence together with its context. Its antigen is currently unknown. This record comes from a study of T cell clones after liver transplantation. The wider study: Liver transplant recipients had immunosuppression withdrawal attempted within 2 years. Tolerance: complete withdrawal held at least one year, liver enzymes staying within twice normal.

General observations from the study: Graft donor-reactive T cells possibly entered the graft instead of undergoing deletion.

Per germline, CDR1 SGHVS and CDR2 FNYEAQ. With 5 bases removed from V and 0 bases from J, the gap between germline ends came to 10 bases. The CDR3 length is 15 residues. Clones were read by immunoSEQ multiplex PCR, and TCRdb kept only the in-frame ones, dropping some. The data hold roughly 15,000 clones, with 82% observed a single time. The chain carries TRBV7-6 and TRBJ2-2, with D possibly TRBD2 on 5 matching bases. The starting material was CD8+ T cells from blood, obtained 47 months after liver transplant. The sequence came from a human patient who received a liver transplant. Some of the T cells may derive from the graft donor. DNA of the CDR3: TGTGCCAGCAGCCAGAACGGGGCGAACACCGGGGAGCTGTTTTTT. This translates into CASSQNGANTGELFF.